The rows below give T cell receptor beta chains drawn from one sample of a study of persistence of HIV-infected CD4 T cells. This table comes from immunoSEQ multiplex PCR, and its TCRdb copy is limited to in-frame clones, with some not included. This table has fewer than 40,000 clones, 82% appearing once. For these TCRs, the target antigens are not known. Sequenced material: CD4+ T cells sorted from PBMCs after roughly 18-hour stimulation, taken from a patient who received antiretroviral therapy. The receptors stem from an adult woman with HIV who was CMV-seropositive. Each CDR3 is given with its conserved first and last residue. A D gene is named only where the DNA matches it firmly.

cdr3_aa cdr3_nt j_call d_call v_call
CASSLRGTGIREGYEQYF TGTGCCAGCAGTTTAAGGGGGACAGGCATTAGGGAGGGGTACGAGCAGTACTTC TRBJ2-7 - TRBV28
CATRVRGAWGQPQHF TGTGCCACCAGGGTAAGGGGGGCATGGGGTCAGCCCCAGCATTTT TRBJ1-5 - TRBV24-1
CASSLRLAQSTDTQYF TGCGCCAGCAGCCTCCGACTAGCGCAAAGCACAGATACGCAGTATTTT TRBJ2-3 TRBD2 TRBV4-3
CASSGLEGGELFF TGTGCCAGCAGCGGACTAGAGGGCGGGGAGCTGTTTTTT TRBJ2-2 TRBD2 TRBV5-4
CASSLTTDTQYF TGTGCCAGCAGCTTGACCACAGATACGCAGTATTTT TRBJ2-3 - TRBV28
CASSLMRQGLAGRKRTDTQYF TGTGCCAGCAGTTTAATGCGGCAAGGACTAGCGGGCAGGAAACGCACAGATACGCAGTATTTT TRBJ2-3 TRBD2 TRBV28
CASSQVGVLETQYF TGCGCCAGCAGCCAAGTGGGGGTGTTGGAGACCCAGTACTTC TRBJ2-5 - TRBV4-1
CASSPPRGEQGLNTEAFF TGTGCCAGCAGCCCCCCGCGAGGGGAACAGGGCCTGAACACTGAAGCTTTCTTT TRBJ1-1 - TRBV25-1
CASTGRGGVPEAFF TGTGCCAGCACCGGAAGGGGGGGAGTCCCTGAAGCTTTCTTT TRBJ1-1 - TRBV25-1
CASSQDLQGASGYTF TGTGCCAGCAGCCAAGACCTACAGGGGGCGTCCGGCTACACCTTC TRBJ1-2 TRBD1 TRBV3-1/TRBV3-2
CASTKRMNQETQYF TGTGCCAGCACGAAGCGGATGAACCAAGAGACCCAGTACTTC TRBJ2-5 - TRBV7-6
CASSQVTGSLGYTF TGCGCCAGCAGCCAAGTAACGGGGTCGCTTGGCTACACCTTC TRBJ1-2 - TRBV4-3
CASSRAGDYHYNEQFF TGTGCCAGCAGTAGGGCTGGGGACTACCATTACAATGAGCAGTTCTTC TRBJ2-1 TRBD2 TRBV2
CASKTGSSYEQYF TGTGCCAGCAAGACAGGGAGCTCCTACGAGCAGTACTTC TRBJ2-7 TRBD1 TRBV2
CASSLAGGHEQYF TGCGCCAGCAGCTTGGCCGGGGGGCACGAGCAGTACTTC TRBJ2-7 - TRBV5-1
CASSEPGRNTIYF TGTGCCAGCAGCGAGCCCGGTCGGAACACCATATATTTT TRBJ1-3 - TRBV9
CASSSWTDRAPNYGYTF TGTGCCAGCAGCTCGTGGACTGACAGGGCTCCTAACTATGGCTACACCTTC TRBJ1-2 TRBD1 TRBV7-9
CASSLANYGYTF TGTGCCAGCTCGCTAGCTAACTATGGCTACACCTTC TRBJ1-2 - TRBV12-3/TRBV12-4
CASSPEGNIQYF TGTGCCAGCTCACCAGAGGGGAACATTCAGTACTTC TRBJ2-4 - TRBV18
CASSIQRGTYEQYF TGTGCCAGTAGTATCCAGAGGGGTACCTACGAGCAGTACTTC TRBJ2-7 - TRBV19